The 8 T cell receptor beta chains below come from one sample, sequenced in a study of blood T cell repertoires in COVID-19. Repertoires were generated with immunoSEQ multiplex PCR, while TCRdb's copy carries only in-frame clones and drops some. Among 190,000 or so clones, around 79% were seen once, and the ten largest hold 13%. Input material: peripheral blood. These receptors originate from a man in his fifties or sixties who had recovered from COVID-19.

The chain couples TRBV2 to TRBJ2-1; 12 nucleotides line up with TRBD1. CDR1 SNHLY and CDR2 FYNNEI come from the germline V gene. With 7 bases clipped from V and 2 bases from J, the junction kept 6 bases outside the gene matches. The CDR3 is made up of 16 amino acids. The CDR3 DNA is TGTGCCAGCATGGGACAGGGGGCAGTCCCCTACAATGAGCAGTTCTTC. This gives the protein CASMGQGAVPYNEQFF.

This chain links TRBV7-3 with TRBJ2-1; 9 bases align to TRBD1. CDR3 length equals 14 residues. Germline values: CDR1 SGHTA, CDR2 FQGTGA. The junction had 8 bases not matched to a gene; V was cut back by 5 bases and J by 9 bases. CDR3 sequence (DNA): TGTGCCAGCAGCCCGACGGACAGGGGAACTGAGCAGTTCTTC. Its translation: CASSPTDRGTEQFF.

The chain has TRBV27 and TRBJ2-1; possibly TRBD1 for D (6 bases). CDR3 length: 13 residues. V dropped 3 bases and J dropped 12 bases, with 15 bases sitting between them. In germline, CDR1 is MNHEY, CDR2 SMNVEV (reference sequence). DNA of the CDR3: TGTGCCAGCAGTTTGGCCACAGGGAGTTGGCAGTTCTTC. It codes for CASSLATGSWQFF.

This clone was seen a single time. CDR3 protein: CASSITLAVSSPEQFF. In DNA, the CDR3 is TGCGCCAGCAGCATCACCTTAGCGGTCTCTTCCCCGGAGCAGTTCTTC. The chain employs TRBV5-1 and TRBJ2-1; tentatively, D is TRBD2 (6 bases). The CDR3 runs to 16 residues. V lost 4 bases to trimming and J lost 10 bases, with 24 bases between them. CDR1 is SGHRS and CDR2 is YFSETQ in the germline V gene.

The chain combines TRBV6-5 with TRBJ2-7; a possible D gene is TRBD2 (5 bases). The V end lost 8 bases, the J end lost 1 base, and 15 bases lay between the germline ends. The CDR3 extends over 14 amino acids. Germline lookup yields CDR1 MNHEY and CDR2 SVGAGI. Here the CDR3 DNA reads TGTGCCAGCTTCGGACTCCACAATTCCTACGAGCAGTACTTC. Its translation: CASFGLHNSYEQYF.

The rearrangement joins TRBV7-8 to TRBJ2-5; 9 positions agree with TRBD1. Germline CDR1 and CDR2: SGHVS and FQNEAQ. V was pared by 5 bases and J by 4 bases, with 8 bases of the junction left unmatched. CDR3 length equals 15 residues. CDR3: CASSTQGAGRETQYF. The CDR3 DNA follows: TGTGCCAGCAGCACACAGGGGGCGGGTCGAGAGACCCAGTACTTC.

The rearrangement uses TRBV6-1 and TRBJ2-7, with TRBD2 matching 11 bases. The CDR3 runs to 14 residues. V shed 2 bases, J shed 3 bases, and the junction held 0 bases outside the gene matches. The germline CDR1 and CDR2 sequences are MNHNS and SASEGT. The DNA of the CDR3 is TGTGCCAGCAGTGAACTAGCGGGAGGCTACGAGCAGTACTTC. Protein sequence: CASSELAGGYEQYF.

This clone turned up a few times. J is TRBJ2-1 and V is TRBV7-6; TRBD2 matches 7 bases. The CDR3 has 15 amino acids. Unmatched junction bases numbered 4, after V lost 3 bases and J lost 2 bases. From germline, CDR1 is SGHVS and CDR2 FNYEAQ. The CDR3 sequence: CASSFLSGTYNEQFF. CDR3 bases: TGTGCCAGCAGCTTTCTCAGCGGGACCTACAATGAGCAGTTCTTC.